This T cell receptor beta chain was documented in a study of T cells in women clearing cervical HPV infection. Clones were sequenced by immunoSEQ multiplex PCR, and TCRdb holds only the in-frame ones, with some missing. The sample data list fewer than 30,000 clones. A word on this clone: The missing CDR3 end, 3 residues past where the read stops, is filled in from the germline J gene.

Germline V gene sequence: CDR1 ENHRY, CDR2 SYGVKD. Trimming pared 3 bases from V and 2 bases from J, leaving 14 bases between. The CDR3 spans 16 residues. The chain joins TRBV10-3 to TRBJ2-4, with D unclear. Sequenced material: blood buffy coat. The source of this sequence is a woman aged 18 to 75 with a cervical HPV16 infection that either progressed to CIN3+ or cleared (not recorded which). CDR3 DNA (partial): TGTGCCATCAGTGAAATCGCGTCGGGTTCCAAAAACATT. It specifies CAISEIASGSKNI. The entire CDR3 is CAISEIASGSKNIQYF.